A selection of T cell receptor beta chains follows, all from one sample in a study of neurological immune-mediated disorders. TCRdb ran MiXCR on the 5' RACE reads and lists one entry per CDR3 protein. The sample contains tens of thousands of distinct CDR3 sequences, roughly 17% of which appear only once. Sequencing used CD8+ T cells from blood. Source of these receptors: a woman aged 18-29 years with multiple sclerosis. The CDR3 runs from the conserved cysteine through the conserved F or W. A D gene is named only where the DNA matches it firmly. Part of the rows lack a size; the others show once, few, many or a class for expanded clones.

d_call,v_call,clone_size,j_call,cdr3_nt,cdr3_aa
.,TRBV20-1,few,TRBJ2-1,TGCAGTGCTAGAGATGGGCCTAACGACAATGAGCAGTTCTTC,CSARDGPNDNEQFF
TRBD1,TRBV20-1,medium-sized,TRBJ1-5,TGCAGTGCTAGAGATAGGACAGGGGCCTATAGCAATCAGCCCCAGCATTTT,CSARDRTGAYSNQPQHF
.,TRBV27,many,TRBJ1-6,TGTGCCAGCAGCCAGGGGTTCTATAATTCACCCCTCCACTTT,CASSQGFYNSPLHF
.,TRBV11-2,many,TRBJ1-1,TGTGCCAGCAGCTTAAGTTGGACGAACACTGAAGCTTTCTTT,CASSLSWTNTEAFF
TRBD2,TRBV7-8,.,TRBJ2-4,TGTGCCAGCAGCTTAGCGGGGACTAGTGGGGACATTCAGTACTTC,CASSLAGTSGDIQYF
.,TRBV7-6,many,TRBJ2-2,TGTGCCAGCAGCTTAGAGGGGGAAACCGGGGAGCTGTTTTTT,CASSLEGETGELFF
TRBD1,TRBV28,many,TRBJ2-3,TGTGCCAGCCGGTCCCGGGACAGGGGGCATTTTACGCAGTATTTT,CASRSRDRGHFTQYF
.,TRBV5-5,.,TRBJ1-1,TGTGCCAACAGCTTGGCCTCAAGGAACACTGAAGCTTTCTTT,CANSLASRNTEAFF
TRBD2,TRBV20-1,many,TRBJ2-3,TGCAGTGCTACACGAGGGACTAGCGGGAGAGCGGCAGATACGCAGTATTTT,CSATRGTSGRAADTQYF
TRBD2,TRBV14,few,TRBJ2-1,TGTGCCAGCAGCCTGGGAGGGACTAGCGGGAGGAATGAGCAGTTCTTC,CASSLGGTSGRNEQFF
TRBD2,TRBV10-1,.,TRBJ2-3,TGCGCCAGCAGGGCTAGCGGGGGGGATACGCAGTATTTT,CASRASGGDTQYF
.,TRBV20-1,.,TRBJ1-6,TGCAGTGCTAGAGATTCCAGGGTGGGTTCACCCCTCCACTTT,CSARDSRVGSPLHF
.,TRBV20-1,medium-sized,TRBJ2-1,TGCAGTGCTCTTAGACTTAGCGCCAATGAGCAGTTCTTC,CSALRLSANEQFF
.,TRBV6-5,many,TRBJ1-2,TGTGCCAGCAGTTACTCCCGGATAAAGGGGAACTATGGCTACACCTTC,CASSYSRIKGNYGYTF
TRBD1,TRBV3-1,many,TRBJ2-7,TGTGCCAGCAGCCAAGGAGTTTATCGGGACAGGAGCGCCTACGAGCAGTACTTC,CASSQGVYRDRSAYEQYF
.,TRBV19,.,TRBJ1-2,TGTGCCAGTAGTACCAACAACGACAAACGCTTATGGGACTATGGCTACACCTTC,CASSTNNDKRLWDYGYTF
.,TRBV4-2,.,TRBJ1-1,TGTGCCAGCAGCCTTGGGGACCGGAACACTGAAGCTTTCTTT,CASSLGDRNTEAFF
.,TRBV9,medium-sized,TRBJ2-5,TGTGCCAGCAGCGTCGACAGCCGCGAGACCCAGTACTTC,CASSVDSRETQYF
.,TRBV6-5,few,TRBJ1-2,TGTGCCAGCAGTTACTCTTGGGGACGGGATGGCTACACCTTC,CASSYSWGRDGYTF
.,TRBV28,many,TRBJ2-1,TGTGCCAGCAGTTCCGGGACTTCGGCCGACAATGAGCAGTTCTTC,CASSSGTSADNEQFF
TRBD1,TRBV20-1,many,TRBJ1-1,TGCAGTGCTCCTTCCCCCTCTCGGGACAGGGGGGGGAACACTGAAGCTTTCTTT,CSAPSPSRDRGGNTEAFF
.,TRBV12-3/TRBV12-4,many,TRBJ1-5,TGTGCCAGCAGTTTAACTGGTCAGCCCCAGCATTTT,CASSLTGQPQHF
TRBD2,TRBV6-5,.,TRBJ2-1,TGTGCCAGCAAACCCCGGGACGGGGGGTACAATGAGCAGTTCTTC,CASKPRDGGYNEQFF
.,TRBV3-1,many,TRBJ1-4,TGTGCCAGCAGCCAAGCGGGGGCGCAGGAAAAACTGTTTTTT,CASSQAGAQEKLFF
.,TRBV10-1,many,TRBJ2-2,TGCGCCAGCAGGCAACTAGCCTACACCGGGGAGCTGTTTTTT,CASRQLAYTGELFF
.,TRBV7-9,many,TRBJ1-1,TGTGCCAGCAGCTTAGTGGACTCCGTCACTGAAGCTTTCTTT,CASSLVDSVTEAFF
.,TRBV5-1,.,TRBJ1-1,TGCGCCAGCAGCCTTGGTCACGGGGCTGAAGCTTTCTTT,CASSLGHGAEAFF
.,TRBV9,medium-sized,TRBJ2-5,TGTGCCAGCAGCACAGGGCGGGGCCAAGAGACCCAGTACTTC,CASSTGRGQETQYF
.,TRBV6-6,many,TRBJ1-1,TGTGCCAGCAGAGCAGGGGTAGGCACTGAAGCTTTCTTT,CASRAGVGTEAFF
.,TRBV9,medium-sized,TRBJ1-1,TGTGCCAGCAGCCCAGGCGACATGGTCACTGAAGCTTTCTTT,CASSPGDMVTEAFF
TRBD2,TRBV6-2/TRBV6-3,many,TRBJ2-1,TGTGCCAGCAGCACTAGCGGGAGAACCTACAATGAGCAGTTCTTC,CASSTSGRTYNEQFF
.,TRBV7-9,many,TRBJ1-2,TGTGCCAGCAGCGAAACGGGCCGGGAAACGGATGGCTACACCTTC,CASSETGRETDGYTF
.,TRBV6-5,many,TRBJ2-1,TGTGCCAGCAGTTACGCGGACGGTCTAGAGCAGTTCTTC,CASSYADGLEQFF
TRBD1,TRBV12-3/TRBV12-4,many,TRBJ1-2,TGTGCCAGCAGTTTATGGGGCAGGGGGCCCCCTAACTATGGCTACACCTTC,CASSLWGRGPPNYGYTF
TRBD2,TRBV7-2,many,TRBJ2-1,TGTGCCAGCAGCGTGACTAGCGGGAGGCAATACTATGAGCAGTTCTTC,CASSVTSGRQYYEQFF
.,TRBV9,medium-sized,TRBJ1-5,TGTGCCAGCAGCGTAGCGGCCTCCGGGGCTCAGCCCCAGCATTTT,CASSVAASGAQPQHF
.,TRBV11-2,many,TRBJ1-6,TGTGCCAGCAGCTCGTGGGATGGGGACATTTACTCACCCCTCCACTTT,CASSSWDGDIYSPLHF
TRBD1,TRBV20-1,many,TRBJ1-1,TGCAGTGCTAGGTCGGGACAGGGCACTGAAGCTTTCTTT,CSARSGQGTEAFF
.,TRBV27,many,TRBJ1-1,TGTGCCAGCAGGGGGGGGGGCCCGAACACTGAAGCTTTCTTT,CASRGGGPNTEAFF
TRBD2,TRBV20-1,many,TRBJ2-3,TGCAGTGCCGATGGACTAGCGGGGGTTCGATTAGATACGCAGTATTTT,CSADGLAGVRLDTQYF
.,TRBV9,medium-sized,TRBJ1-5,TGTGCCAGCAGCCCCGGGGGGGGTAGCAATCAGCCCCAGCATTTT,CASSPGGGSNQPQHF
.,TRBV10-1,few,TRBJ2-5,TGCGCCAGCAGCAAAGGGATCCAAGAGACCCAGTACTTC,CASSKGIQETQYF
.,TRBV14,many,TRBJ2-5,TGTGCCAGCAGCCAATGGGGTAAAGAGACCCAGTACTTC,CASSQWGKETQYF
.,TRBV7-7,.,TRBJ2-2,TGTGCTAGCAGCTACCTCTCGGGGGCGAACACCGGGGAGCTGTTTTTT,CASSYLSGANTGELFF
.,TRBV7-7,.,TRBJ2-7,TGTGCTAGCAGCTTAACGCGGGGTGTAGGGCACGAGCAGTACTTC,CASSLTRGVGHEQYF
TRBD2,TRBV5-1,many,TRBJ2-2,TGCGCCAGCAGCTGGCGACTAGCGGGACTCCCGCCCACCGGGGAGCTGTTTTTT,CASSWRLAGLPPTGELFF
TRBD1,TRBV7-6,many,TRBJ1-6,TGTGCCAGCAGCCCCTCGTTAGGGGGCACTTCACCCCTCCACTTT,CASSPSLGGTSPLHF
.,TRBV5-6,many,TRBJ2-1,TGTGCCAGCAGCTTCCGGGGTATACAGTTCTTC,CASSFRGIQFF
.,TRBV6-6,.,TRBJ1-2,TGTGCCAGCAAGTGGTCAGAGACCAACCCCCCTGGCTACACCTTC,CASKWSETNPPGYTF
.,TRBV6-6,many,TRBJ2-3,TGTGCCAGCAGTTACGCTCGGGACCCTCCTAGCACAGATACGCAGTATTTT,CASSYARDPPSTDTQYF
.,TRBV5-6,.,TRBJ1-1,TGTGCCAGCACCTGGGGCAGGGTGAACACTGAAGCTTTCTTT,CASTWGRVNTEAFF
.,TRBV7-2,many,TRBJ1-4,TGTGCCAGCAGCTCGGTAACACAGGAAGAAAAACTGTTTTTT,CASSSVTQEEKLFF
.,TRBV25-1,many,TRBJ2-2,TGTGCCAGCAGCGATGTAGGGGCCGGGGAGCTGTTTTTT,CASSDVGAGELFF
TRBD1,TRBV27,medium-sized,TRBJ1-4,TGTGCCAGCAGTACCATTCAGGGGGCCTCTAATGAAAAACTGTTTTTT,CASSTIQGASNEKLFF
.,TRBV7-8,few,TRBJ1-1,TGTGCCAGCAGCTTGGAGAGAAACACTGAAGCTTTCTTT,CASSLERNTEAFF
.,TRBV7-9,many,TRBJ2-3,TGTGCCAGCAGCTTAGCAGTCCCCACAGATACGCAGTATTTT,CASSLAVPTDTQYF
.,TRBV5-1,many,TRBJ1-2,TGCGCCAGCAGCTTGGATGGGGGCCCTAACTATGGCTACACCTTC,CASSLDGGPNYGYTF
.,TRBV7-9,.,TRBJ1-6,TGTGCCAGCAGCCGTACGTGGGGCGATTCACCCCTCCACTTT,CASSRTWGDSPLHF
.,TRBV7-9,.,TRBJ2-3,TGTGCCAGCAGCCACCGGGACTTAAGCACAGATACGCAGTATTTT,CASSHRDLSTDTQYF
.,TRBV4-2,medium-sized,TRBJ2-2,TGTGCCAGCAGTCTCCCGTACGGCACCGGGGAGCTGTTTTTT,CASSLPYGTGELFF